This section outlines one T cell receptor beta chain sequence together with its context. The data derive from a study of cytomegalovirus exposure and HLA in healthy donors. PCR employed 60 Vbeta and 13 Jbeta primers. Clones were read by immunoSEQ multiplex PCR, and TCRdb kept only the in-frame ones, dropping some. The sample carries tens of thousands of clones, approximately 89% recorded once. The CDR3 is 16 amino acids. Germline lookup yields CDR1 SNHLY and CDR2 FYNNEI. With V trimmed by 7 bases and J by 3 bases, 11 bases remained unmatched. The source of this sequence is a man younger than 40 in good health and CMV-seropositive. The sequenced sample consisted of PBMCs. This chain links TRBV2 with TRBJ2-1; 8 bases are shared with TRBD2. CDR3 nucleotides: TGTGCCAGCACCGAACGGGGGGGTCTAAACTACAATGAGCAGTTCTTC. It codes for CASTERGGLNYNEQFF.